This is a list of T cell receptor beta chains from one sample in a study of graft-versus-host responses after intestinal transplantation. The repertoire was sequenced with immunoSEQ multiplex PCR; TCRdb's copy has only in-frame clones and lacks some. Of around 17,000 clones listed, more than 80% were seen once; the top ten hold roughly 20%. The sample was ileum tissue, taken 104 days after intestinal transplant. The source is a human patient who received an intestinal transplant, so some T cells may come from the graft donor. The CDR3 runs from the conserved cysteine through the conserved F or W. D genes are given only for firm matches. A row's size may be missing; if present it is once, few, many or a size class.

CDR3 protein: CASSIKLAPSYEQYF; CDR3 DNA: TGTGCCAGTAGTATAAAACTAGCGCCAAGCTACGAGCAGTACTTC; V gene: TRBV19; D gene: TRBD2; J gene: TRBJ2-7; clone size: once
CDR3 protein: CASSPILRTTWGYEQYF; CDR3 DNA: TGTGCCAGCAGTCCAATACTTCGGACAACTTGGGGCTACGAGCAGTACTTC; V gene: TRBV28; D gene: NA; J gene: TRBJ2-7; clone size: NA
CDR3 protein: CASTETYNSPLHF; CDR3 DNA: TGTGCCAGCACGGAAACCTATAATTCACCCCTCCACTTT; V gene: TRBV7-8; D gene: NA; J gene: TRBJ1-6; clone size: once
CDR3 protein: CASSPPSGRPRGNEQFF; CDR3 DNA: TGTGCCAGCTCACCACCGTCCGGCAGACCTCGGGGGAATGAGCAGTTCTTC; V gene: TRBV18; D gene: NA; J gene: TRBJ2-1; clone size: once
CDR3 protein: CASSPGGWKAFF; CDR3 DNA: TGTGCCAGCAGCCCAGGGGGCTGGAAGGCTTTCTTT; V gene: TRBV6-5; D gene: TRBD1; J gene: TRBJ1-1; clone size: NA
CDR3 protein: CASRESGTENTGELFF; CDR3 DNA: TGTGCCAGCAGGGAGTCCGGGACAGAGAACACCGGGGAGCTGTTTTTT; V gene: TRBV6-4; D gene: TRBD1; J gene: TRBJ2-2; clone size: NA
CDR3 protein: CASSLNVRGPHQPQHF; CDR3 DNA: TGTGCCAGCAGTTTAAATGTCAGGGGTCCCCATCAGCCCCAGCATTTT; V gene: TRBV28; D gene: NA; J gene: TRBJ1-5; clone size: NA
CDR3 protein: CASSRGNEQFF; CDR3 DNA: TGTGCCAGCAGTAGGGGAAATGAGCAGTTCTTC; V gene: TRBV28; D gene: NA; J gene: TRBJ2-1; clone size: NA
CDR3 protein: CASSHGQEIYNEQFF; CDR3 DNA: TGTGCCAGCAGCCACGGACAGGAGATCTACAATGAGCAGTTCTTC; V gene: TRBV5-6; D gene: TRBD1; J gene: TRBJ2-1; clone size: NA
CDR3 protein: CASSPPLRLETQYF; CDR3 DNA: TGTGCCAGCAGCCCCCCGTTACGGTTGGAAACGCAGTATTTT; V gene: TRBV21-1; D gene: NA; J gene: TRBJ2-3; clone size: medium-sized
CDR3 protein: CASNLGGETQYF; CDR3 DNA: TGTGCCAGCAACCTGGGGGGGGAGACCCAGTACTTC; V gene: TRBV5-5; D gene: TRBD2; J gene: TRBJ2-5; clone size: NA
CDR3 protein: CATSINFRLAGRYNEQFF; CDR3 DNA: TGTGCCACCAGCATAAATTTCCGACTAGCGGGCAGATACAATGAGCAGTTCTTC; V gene: TRBV15; D gene: TRBD2; J gene: TRBJ2-1; clone size: NA
CDR3 protein: CASTMGAASHNEQFF; CDR3 DNA: TGTGCCAGCACCATGGGGGCAGCGAGCCACAATGAGCAGTTCTTC; V gene: TRBV7-9; D gene: NA; J gene: TRBJ2-1; clone size: NA
CDR3 protein: CASKSIRNEQFF; CDR3 DNA: TGTGCCAGCAAATCAATTAGGAATGAGCAGTTCTTC; V gene: TRBV28; D gene: NA; J gene: TRBJ2-1; clone size: NA
CDR3 protein: CASSPFPKQRGQGRNTIYF; CDR3 DNA: TGTGCCAGCAGTCCGTTTCCCAAACAGAGAGGACAGGGGCGAAACACCATATATTTT; V gene: TRBV6-7; D gene: TRBD1; J gene: TRBJ1-3; clone size: NA
CDR3 protein: CASSSAPGPKETQYF; CDR3 DNA: TGTGCCAGCAGCTCAGCTCCGGGCCCCAAAGAGACCCAGTACTTC; V gene: TRBV7-9; D gene: NA; J gene: TRBJ2-5; clone size: NA
CDR3 protein: CALTRGTGMNTEAFF; CDR3 DNA: TGTGCCCTGACCCGAGGGACAGGAATGAACACTGAAGCTTTCTTT; V gene: TRBV21-1; D gene: NA; J gene: TRBJ1-1; clone size: few
CDR3 protein: CASSNGPGSNYGYTF; CDR3 DNA: TGTGCCAGTAGTAACGGACCGGGAAGTAACTATGGCTACACCTTC; V gene: TRBV19; D gene: NA; J gene: TRBJ1-2; clone size: few
CDR3 protein: CASSQEPAPSSYNEQFF; CDR3 DNA: TGCGCCAGCAGCCAAGAACCAGCTCCTAGCTCCTACAATGAGCAGTTCTTC; V gene: TRBV4-1; D gene: NA; J gene: TRBJ2-1; clone size: NA
CDR3 protein: CAWSVSAGDTTDTQYF; CDR3 DNA: TGTGCCTGGAGTGTAAGTGCGGGGGACACCACAGATACGCAGTATTTT; V gene: TRBV30; D gene: NA; J gene: TRBJ2-3; clone size: NA
CDR3 protein: CASSCLDGHEAFF; CDR3 DNA: TGTGCCAGCAGTTGTTTGGACGGACATGAAGCTTTCTTT; V gene: TRBV28; D gene: NA; J gene: TRBJ1-1; clone size: NA
CDR3 protein: CASSPGSREQFF; CDR3 DNA: TGTGCCAGCAGCCCCGGGTCAAGGGAGCAGTTCTTC; V gene: TRBV11-2; D gene: NA; J gene: TRBJ2-1; clone size: NA
CDR3 protein: CASSYGQSYEQYF; CDR3 DNA: TGTGCCAGCAGTTACGGACAGAGCTACGAGCAGTACTTC; V gene: TRBV6-5; D gene: NA; J gene: TRBJ2-7; clone size: once
CDR3 protein: CASSLSTASYEQYF; CDR3 DNA: TGTGCCAGCAGTTTATCCACCGCCTCCTACGAGCAGTACTTC; V gene: TRBV27; D gene: NA; J gene: TRBJ2-7; clone size: NA
CDR3 protein: CATSRSAGGGSGANVLTF; CDR3 DNA: TGTGCCACCAGCAGATCCGCAGGGGGCGGGTCAGGGGCCAACGTCCTGACTTTC; V gene: TRBV15; D gene: TRBD1; J gene: TRBJ2-6; clone size: few
CDR3 protein: CASSSRAFYSNQPQHF; CDR3 DNA: TGTGCCAGCAGCTCAAGGGCTTTCTATAGCAATCAGCCCCAGCATTTT; V gene: TRBV7-3; D gene: NA; J gene: TRBJ1-5; clone size: NA
CDR3 protein: CASSIPRDRGFATNEKLFF; CDR3 DNA: TGTGCCAGTAGTATACCCCGGGACAGGGGATTCGCAACTAATGAAAAACTGTTTTTT; V gene: TRBV19; D gene: TRBD1; J gene: TRBJ1-4; clone size: few
CDR3 protein: CASSLAGLRVTRDVDGGELFF; CDR3 DNA: TGTGCCAGCAGCTTAGCGGGACTACGGGTTACACGTGACGTGGACGGCGGGGAGCTGTTTTTT; V gene: TRBV7-6; D gene: TRBD2; J gene: TRBJ2-2; clone size: NA
CDR3 protein: CASSWTLGYGYTF; CDR3 DNA: TGTGCCAGCAGCTGGACCCTCGGCTATGGCTACACCTTC; V gene: TRBV2; D gene: NA; J gene: TRBJ1-2; clone size: NA
CDR3 protein: CASSLWRTRTSSGANVLTF; CDR3 DNA: TGCGCCAGCAGCTTGTGGAGGACACGAACTAGCTCTGGGGCCAACGTCCTGACTTTC; V gene: TRBV5-1; D gene: NA; J gene: TRBJ2-6; clone size: NA
CDR3 protein: CASTLGRLTSYEQYF; CDR3 DNA: TGTGCCAGCACTCTCGGACGTCTCACCTCCTACGAGCAGTACTTC; V gene: TRBV6-1; D gene: NA; J gene: TRBJ2-7; clone size: NA
CDR3 protein: CASSLGPQSNEQYF; CDR3 DNA: TGTGCCAGCAGTTTGGGACCACAAAGTAACGAGCAGTACTTC; V gene: TRBV28; D gene: NA; J gene: TRBJ2-7; clone size: few
CDR3 protein: CASRGTGGSYEQYF; CDR3 DNA: TGTGCCAGCAGGGGCACAGGGGGCTCCTACGAGCAGTACTTC; V gene: TRBV28; D gene: TRBD1; J gene: TRBJ2-7; clone size: NA
CDR3 protein: CASSSLGHEQYF; CDR3 DNA: TGTGCCAGCAGCTCCTTGGGCCACGAGCAGTACTTC; V gene: TRBV7-3; D gene: NA; J gene: TRBJ2-7; clone size: NA
CDR3 protein: CASSQGTGPEQYF; CDR3 DNA: TGCGCCAGCAGCCAAGGGACAGGGCCCGAGCAGTACTTC; V gene: TRBV5-1; D gene: TRBD1; J gene: TRBJ2-7; clone size: large
CDR3 protein: CASSLWDRVRNYGYTF; CDR3 DNA: TGTGCCAGCAGCTTATGGGACAGGGTCCGTAACTATGGCTACACCTTC; V gene: TRBV7-9; D gene: TRBD1; J gene: TRBJ1-2; clone size: NA
CDR3 protein: CASSERGTSSSYEQYF; CDR3 DNA: TGTGCCAGCAGTGAACGCGGGACGTCCAGCTCCTACGAGCAGTACTTC; V gene: TRBV27; D gene: NA; J gene: TRBJ2-7; clone size: NA
CDR3 protein: CASSDPGGYYEQYF; CDR3 DNA: TGTGCCAGCAGTGATCCAGGGGGCTACTACGAGCAGTACTTC; V gene: TRBV2; D gene: TRBD1; J gene: TRBJ2-7; clone size: NA
CDR3 protein: CASSRRQGDTGELFF; CDR3 DNA: TGCGCCAGCAGCAGAAGACAGGGGGACACCGGGGAGCTGTTTTTT; V gene: TRBV4-1; D gene: TRBD1; J gene: TRBJ2-2; clone size: NA
CDR3 protein: CASSILGQLRGDTQYF; CDR3 DNA: TGTGCCAGTAGTATATTGGGACAGTTAAGAGGAGATACGCAGTATTTT; V gene: TRBV19; D gene: TRBD1; J gene: TRBJ2-3; clone size: few
CDR3 protein: CASSGGRYF; CDR3 DNA: TGTGCCAGCAGCGGGGGTCGGTACTTC; V gene: TRBV6-5; D gene: NA; J gene: TRBJ2-7; clone size: NA
CDR3 protein: CATIRPSERANDTEAFF; CDR3 DNA: TGTGCCACCATAAGACCCTCGGAGCGGGCGAACGACACTGAAGCTTTCTTT; V gene: TRBV6-4; D gene: NA; J gene: TRBJ1-1; clone size: NA
CDR3 protein: CASSVSDRDTEAFF; CDR3 DNA: TGTGCCAGCAGTGTGTCGGACAGGGACACTGAAGCTTTCTTT; V gene: TRBV25-1; D gene: TRBD1; J gene: TRBJ1-1; clone size: NA
CDR3 protein: CASKASYNEQFF; CDR3 DNA: TGTGCCAGCAAAGCTTCCTACAATGAGCAGTTCTTC; V gene: TRBV6-6; D gene: NA; J gene: TRBJ2-1; clone size: NA
CDR3 protein: CASSALAGGGGTDTQYF; CDR3 DNA: TGTGCCAGCAGCGCACTAGCTGGGGGAGGGGGCACAGATACGCAGTATTTT; V gene: TRBV9; D gene: TRBD2; J gene: TRBJ2-3; clone size: NA